This T cell receptor (beta chain) comes out of a study of T-cell memory formation after mild COVID-19. For the study at large: TCR clusters largely stayed donor specific. Study-level findings and limits: Among CD4+ contracting clones, most were CM and EM, and CD8+ ones EMRA. Within pre-infection memory, some responding clones were found, suggesting cross-reactive memory joined.

The CDR3 is 13 amino acids. The germline gives CDR1 SQVTM, CDR2 ANQGSEA. Trimming shortened V by 6 bases and J by 1 base, and 12 bases separated the two germline ends. Remarks on this clonotype: Its target is unknown.

TCRdb reprocessed the 5' RACE reads with MiXCR, giving one entry per CDR3 protein. This table has hundreds of thousands of distinct CDR3 sequences, 25% to 30% appearing once. The chain links TRBV29-1 to TRBJ2-5; D gene unclear. The receptor was isolated from an adult woman who had mild COVID-19 (a few samples of this study predate the infection). Cell type and time point are not known. Input material: PBMCs or a T cell subset sorted from them (not recorded which). DNA for the CDR3: TGCAGCGTATCATACCAGCCCCAAGAGACCCAGTACTTC. It encodes CSVSYQPQETQYF.